One and the same sample provided the 21 T cell receptor beta chains below, sequenced in a study of T cell responses to AZD1222 COVID-19 vaccine (dated by TCRdb to the early 2020s). The time point label of this sample denotes: baseline before first vaccination. Receptor amplification or capture employed the immunoSEQ multiplex PCR assay. Here the immuneACCESS table is served through TCRdb, limited to in-frame sequences with V and J called. Missing clones are a known gap in these copies; in checked studies unresolved V genes cover under half, and the rest lacks a known reason. The sample table lists about 86,000 clones, approximately 88% of them with a count of one. The ten biggest clones cover roughly 5.8% of the sample. The sequencing used peripheral blood, collected on day 0 of AZD1222 vaccination. These receptors originate from an adult in good health.

The chain carries TRBV6-5 and TRBJ2-2; D is unclear. The CDR3 sequence is 14 residues long. Germline V gives CDR1 MNHEY, CDR2 SVGAGI. With 7 bases removed from V and 1 base from J, the gap between germline ends came to 10 bases. Here the CDR3 DNA reads TGTGCCAGCAAAGGTCAGAAGAACACCGGGGAGCTGTTTTTT. It codes for CASKGQKNTGELFF.

The rearrangement joins TRBV28 to TRBJ1-2; D may be TRBD1 (5 bases). Germline-derived CDR1 and CDR2 are MDHEN and SYDVKM. V lost 5 bases, J lost 6 bases, and 22 bases lay in between. The length of the CDR3 is 16 residues. In nucleotides, the CDR3 is TGTGCCAGCAGTGTTCCCTTTAGGGAGGGGAAGGATGGCTACACCTTC. It translates to CASSVPFREGKDGYTF.

The chain joins TRBV28 to TRBJ2-2; TRBD2 matches at 8 bases. The CDR3 runs to 15 residues. J lost 5 bases, V lost 6 bases, and 8 bases had no gene match. Germline CDR1 MDHEN, CDR2 SYDVKM. CDR3 coding DNA: TGTGCCAGCAGAAGGAGACTAGCGCTGACCGGGGAGCTGTTTTTT. Translation: CASRRRLALTGELFF.

This rearrangement joins TRBV6-5 to TRBJ2-3; tentative D call: TRBD2 (7 bases). The CDR3 totals 15 residues. Germline CDR1 reads MNHEY; CDR2 reads SVGAGI. V lost 5 bases and J 6 bases, leaving 18 bases between the germline ends. For the CDR3, the DNA is TGTGCCAGCAGTCGGAATTTAAGGGGGGGGGATACGCAGTATTTT. Translating it yields CASSRNLRGGDTQYF.

The V gene is TRBV6-2 or TRBV6-3, the J gene TRBJ1-2; D unresolved. This CDR3 spans 14 amino acids. Trimming cost V 5 bases and J 4 bases, with 14 bases left between them. From germline, CDR1 is MNHEY and CDR2 SVGEGT. The CDR3 sequence is CASSPRLLSYGYTF. The CDR3 DNA follows: TGTGCCAGCAGTCCACGATTGTTGAGCTATGGCTACACCTTC.

The chain is built from TRBV11-3 and TRBJ2-2, with D unclear. The V end lost 1 base, the J end lost 0 bases, and 3 bases lay between the germline ends. This CDR3 has 14 residues. Per the germline V gene, CDR1 is SGHNT and CDR2 is YENEEA. The CDR3 is CASSLVANTGELFF. The CDR3 coding sequence is TGTGCCAGCAGCTTAGTTGCGAACACCGGGGAGCTGTTTTTT.

J is TRBJ2-1 and V is TRBV7-9; TRBD1 agrees at 9 bases. The V gene's germline CDR1 is SEHNR and CDR2 FQNEAQ (reference sequence). The trim removed 4 bases at V and 9 bases at J, leaving 16 bases unmatched. The CDR3 loop spans 17 amino acids. The CDR3 DNA follows: TGTGCCAGCAGCTCAGAACCGGGACAGGGAAATCTAGGTGAGCAGTTCTTC. Encoded protein: CASSSEPGQGNLGEQFF.

CDR3: CASREGGNQPQHF. DNA of the CDR3: TGTGCCAGCAGGGAGGGGGGCAATCAGCCCCAGCATTTT. V usage is TRBV6-5 and J usage is TRBJ1-5; weak D call: TRBD1 (6 bases). This CDR3 region has 13 residues. Trimming took off 6 bases at V and 2 bases at J, with 8 bases between the two ends. Germline CDR1 reads MNHEY; CDR2 reads SVGAGI.

The chain employs TRBV30 and TRBJ2-7; 7 bases agree with TRBD2. Germline CDR1 is GTSNPN and CDR2 is SVGIG (reference sequence). The CDR3 totals 14 residues. V shed 4 bases, J shed 4 bases, and the junction held 10 bases outside the gene matches. The CDR3 protein is CAWTNGGSKYEQYF. The CDR3 region has the DNA TGTGCCTGGACGAACGGCGGGAGCAAGTACGAGCAGTACTTC.

The chain joins TRBV6-5 to TRBJ2-7, with no clear D. CDR3 size: 14 residues. Trimming pared 5 bases from V and 2 bases from J, leaving 13 bases between. Germline loops: CDR1 MNHEY, CDR2 SVGAGI. The CDR3: CASSNSQVAYEQYF. CDR3 DNA sequence: TGTGCCAGCAGTAACAGTCAGGTCGCCTACGAGCAGTACTTC.

This clone appeared a few times. The chain combines TRBV28 with TRBJ1-2, with D hard to call. The CDR3 spans 14 residues. V dropped 6 bases and J dropped 5 bases, with 16 bases sitting between them. In germline, CDR1 is MDHEN, CDR2 SYDVKM. The CDR3 coding sequence is TGTGCCAGCAGGACGAGCGGAACCGTGTATGGCTACACCTTC. Its translation is CASRTSGTVYGYTF.

The V call is TRBV6-6, the J call TRBJ1-2; D perhaps matches TRBD1 (6 bases). Trimming removed 2 bases from V and 6 bases from J, with 10 bases in between. CDR3 length: 13 amino acids. Germline assignment: CDR1 MNHNY and CDR2 SVGAGI (reference sequence). This CDR3 reads CASSYGGGNGYTF. Here the CDR3 DNA reads TGTGCCAGCAGTTACGGGGGCGGGAATGGCTACACCTTC.

The rearrangement links TRBV6-5 to TRBJ1-2, with D perhaps TRBD1 (5 bases). CDR1 MNHEY and CDR2 SVGAGI come from the germline V gene. Trimming took 2 bases from V and 6 from J, leaving 10 bases between them. This CDR3 is built from 13 residues. The CDR3 DNA reads as TGTGCCAGCAGTTACGATGGGGGGGATGGCTACACCTTC. Its translation is CASSYDGGDGYTF.

This clone appeared a single time. The chain joins TRBV5-1 to TRBJ2-5, with D uncertain. The V end was cut by 4 bases, the J end by 1 base, with 11 bases between. This CDR3 is 14 amino acids long. Germline CDR1 and CDR2: SGHRS and YFSETQ. The CDR3 nucleotides are TGCGCCAGCAGCCTTGGTTCGACCCAAGAGACCCAGTACTTC. It translates to CASSLGSTQETQYF.

This clone appeared a single time. The chain joins TRBV3-1 (or the pseudogene TRBV3-2) to TRBJ1-2; the match to TRBD1 covers 10 bases. The V segment lost 4 bases and the J segment 5 bases; nucleotides outside the gene matches: 4. This CDR3 region has 14 residues. Germline CDR1 LGHDT, CDR2 YNNKEL (reference sequence). In nucleotides, the CDR3 is TGTGCCAGCAGCCTGGACAGGGGGGGATATGGCTACACCTTC. It is translated as CASSLDRGGYGYTF.

In DNA form, the CDR3 reads TGTGCCAGTAGTGACAGAGGGGGATCGCATGAAAAACTGTTTTTT. This gives the protein CASSDRGGSHEKLFF. The gene calls are TRBV19 and TRBJ1-4; possible D gene TRBD1, 6 bases. Per the germline V gene, CDR1 is LNHDA and CDR2 is SQIVND (reference sequence). Between the trimmed V and J ends, which lost 5 bases and 6 bases, there was a span of 16 bases. The CDR3 totals 15 residues.

The CDR3: CASSLSDRSEAFF. The CDR3 bases are TGTGCCAGCAGCTTATCAGACAGATCTGAAGCTTTCTTT. The rearrangement links TRBV11-2 to TRBJ1-1, with D possibly TRBD1 on 5 matching bases. The CDR3 runs to 13 residues. V was cut by 2 bases and J by 6 bases, with 10 bases left in between. Germline-derived CDR1 and CDR2 are SGHAT and FQNNGV. The full variable domain, with the rest looked up from reference TRBV11-2 and TRBJ1-1, is EAGVAQSPRYKIIEKRQSVAFWCNPISGHATLYWYQQILGQGPKLLIQFQNNGVVDDSQLPKDRFSAERLKGVDSTLKIQPAKLEDSAVYLCASSLSDRSEAFFGQGTRLTVV.

The rearrangement joins TRBV5-8 to TRBJ2-5; no reliable D call. Looked up from germline, CDR1 is SGHTS and CDR2 is YDEGEE. The V gene lost 2 bases and the J gene lost 5 bases, with 10 bases spanning the gap. The CDR3 extends over 13 amino acids. The CDR3 sequence: CASSFANSETQYF. CDR3 in DNA: TGTGCCAGCAGCTTCGCGAATTCCGAGACCCAGTACTTC.

J is TRBJ2-5 and V is TRBV27; a possible D gene is TRBD2 (7 bases). Deletions cut 5 bases from V and 10 bases from J, with 20 bases between. This CDR3 spans 14 amino acids. Per germline, CDR1 MNHEY and CDR2 SMNVEV (reference sequence). The DNA for the CDR3 is TGTGCCAGCAGTCCCCGACAGGCCCGGGGGGACCAGTACTTC. This encodes CASSPRQARGDQYF.

This clone was counted a single time. The chain recombines TRBV28 with TRBJ2-4; 7 bases agree with TRBD1. J lost 2 bases, V lost 6 bases, and 10 bases had no gene match. In germline, CDR1 is MDHEN, CDR2 SYDVKM. This CDR3 is built from 16 residues. CDR3 sequence (DNA): TGTGCCAGCAGCCGGAACAGGGGTTCGTCCAAAAACATTCAGTACTTC. Translating gives CASSRNRGSSKNIQYF.

The DNA of the CDR3 is TGTGCCAGCAGCGGGACTAGCGGCTACAATGAGCAGTTCTTC. Its protein product is CASSGTSGYNEQFF. The rearrangement joins TRBV6-2 or TRBV6-3 to TRBJ2-1; 11 nucleotides match TRBD2. Germline trimming cut 6 bases from V and 3 bases from J; bases unmatched to any gene: 1. This CDR3 region has 14 residues. Germline V lookup: CDR1 MNHEY, CDR2 SVGEGT.